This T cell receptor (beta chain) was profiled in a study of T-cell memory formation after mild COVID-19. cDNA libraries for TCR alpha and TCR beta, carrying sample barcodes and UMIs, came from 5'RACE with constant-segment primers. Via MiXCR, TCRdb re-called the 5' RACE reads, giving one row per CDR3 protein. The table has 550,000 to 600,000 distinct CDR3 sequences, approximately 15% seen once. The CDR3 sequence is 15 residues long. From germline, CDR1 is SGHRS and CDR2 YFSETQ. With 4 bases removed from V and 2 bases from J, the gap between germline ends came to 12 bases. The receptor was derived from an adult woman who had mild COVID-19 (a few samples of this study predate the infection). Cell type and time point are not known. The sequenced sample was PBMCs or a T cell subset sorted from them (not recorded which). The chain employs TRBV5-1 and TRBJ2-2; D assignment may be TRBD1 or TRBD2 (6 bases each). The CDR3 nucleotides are TGCGCCAGCAGCCCGGCGGGACAAAACACCGGGGAGCTGTTTTTT. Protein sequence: CASSPAGQNTGELFF.